Listed below are T cell receptor beta chains from one sample, sequenced in a study of T cells expressing NK-cell markers. TCRdb re-called the 5' RACE reads, yielding one record per CDR3 amino acid sequence without DNA. The sample spans over 200,000 distinct CDR3 sequences; the ten largest clones claim around 0.4%. The sample was blood T cells: a sorted CD56 or NKG2C T cell subset, CD4+ or CD8+ T cells, or bulk PBMC T cells (not recorded which). These receptor sequences come from a man between 18 and 35 years old in good health. The CDR3 runs from the conserved cysteine through the conserved F or W.

V gene: TRBV19
J gene: TRBJ1-1
CDR3 protein: CATNTRNTEAFF

V gene: TRBV18
J gene: TRBJ2-5
CDR3 protein: CASSPRQGYQETQYF

V gene: TRBV6-5
J gene: TRBJ1-1
CDR3 protein: CASSSPDRGGTEAFF

V gene: TRBV12-3/TRBV12-4
J gene: TRBJ1-5
CDR3 protein: CASSSAPRWEPQHF

V gene: TRBV19
J gene: TRBJ2-1
CDR3 protein: CASSPPSGRRYNEQFF

V gene: TRBV10-2
J gene: TRBJ2-2
CDR3 protein: CASSVQLAGITGELFF

V gene: TRBV4-1
J gene: TRBJ2-5
CDR3 protein: CASRSTLAGETQYF

V gene: TRBV9
J gene: TRBJ2-1
CDR3 protein: CASSVGGSVNEQFF

V gene: TRBV12-3/TRBV12-4
J gene: TRBJ2-1
CDR3 protein: CASSRLDNEQFF

V gene: TRBV6-1
J gene: TRBJ2-1
CDR3 protein: CASSLLGSLNEQFF

V gene: TRBV5-1
J gene: TRBJ2-1
CDR3 protein: CASSLSSNYNEQFF

V gene: TRBV18
J gene: TRBJ2-2
CDR3 protein: CASSPDSNTGELFF

V gene: TRBV15
J gene: TRBJ2-3
CDR3 protein: CATSRDRGTTADTQYF

V gene: TRBV5-4
J gene: TRBJ2-5
CDR3 protein: CASSLGGGNQETQYF

V gene: TRBV19
J gene: TRBJ2-7
CDR3 protein: CASRPPGQGNEQYF

V gene: TRBV29-1
J gene: TRBJ2-1
CDR3 protein: CSVGRRVAGWDEQFF

V gene: TRBV6-5
J gene: TRBJ1-3
CDR3 protein: CASSQGQGIPSGNTIYF

V gene: TRBV29-1
J gene: TRBJ1-2
CDR3 protein: CSVTPPGAGYTF

V gene: TRBV29-1
J gene: TRBJ2-1
CDR3 protein: CSVEGVVNEQFF

V gene: TRBV4-2
J gene: TRBJ2-6
CDR3 protein: CASSLRQVLKSGANVLTF

V gene: TRBV20-1
J gene: TRBJ2-1
CDR3 protein: CSAPNAGLAEQFF

V gene: TRBV7-2
J gene: TRBJ2-7
CDR3 protein: CASSSSGTGLLEQYF

V gene: TRBV2
J gene: TRBJ2-2
CDR3 protein: CASSTEGTGTGELFF

V gene: TRBV15
J gene: TRBJ2-3
CDR3 protein: CATSRLMDTRLTDTQYF

V gene: TRBV12-3/TRBV12-4
J gene: TRBJ1-1
CDR3 protein: CASSLGQSTEAFF

V gene: TRBV20-1
J gene: TRBJ1-2
CDR3 protein: CSATPPRGNYGYTF

V gene: TRBV7-2
J gene: TRBJ1-5
CDR3 protein: CASSLDRDRSQPQHF

V gene: TRBV19
J gene: TRBJ2-3
CDR3 protein: CASATAGGTDTQYF

V gene: TRBV6-2/TRBV6-3
J gene: TRBJ2-3
CDR3 protein: CASRRLAGVTDTQYF

V gene: TRBV9
J gene: TRBJ2-5
CDR3 protein: CASATTGLGETQYF

V gene: TRBV7-9
J gene: TRBJ2-1
CDR3 protein: CASRPTGGTGEQFF

V gene: TRBV5-1
J gene: TRBJ1-4
CDR3 protein: CASSSDRTGRIEKLFF

V gene: TRBV6-1
J gene: TRBJ2-7
CDR3 protein: CASGQGLGIEQYF

V gene: TRBV27
J gene: TRBJ2-5
CDR3 protein: CASCMSETQYF

V gene: TRBV7-6
J gene: TRBJ2-1
CDR3 protein: CASSLEGGTRSSYNEQFF

V gene: TRBV12-3/TRBV12-4
J gene: TRBJ2-1
CDR3 protein: CASRQAGESYNEQFF

V gene: TRBV10-3
J gene: TRBJ2-2
CDR3 protein: CAISESWIQDNTGELFF

V gene: TRBV2
J gene: TRBJ1-5
CDR3 protein: CASRRSVSNQPQHF

V gene: TRBV14
J gene: TRBJ2-5
CDR3 protein: CASSHKQPRETQYF

V gene: TRBV5-1
J gene: TRBJ1-1
CDR3 protein: CASSTSGQPNTEAFF